This T cell receptor (beta chain) was documented in a study of blood T cell repertoires in COVID-19. Background on the study: The United States, Italy and Spain were the sources of the acute and convalescent COVID-19 samples. Sample material is recorded as cDNA or gDNA derived from T cells, B-cell-depleted T cells, or PBMCs.

Authors' methods: Reference gene primer amplification yielded estimated nucleated cell counts. TCRdb's table, derived via immunoSEQ multiplex PCR, lists solely in-frame clones and lacks some. V and J calls and clone size follow that table, whereas D and trimming were derived from the DNA. The repertoire consists of 30,000 or so clones, with around 91% occurring once and the leading ten covering less than 1.2%. Trimming removed 6 bases at V and 1 base at J, with 19 bases between. The CDR3 totals 16 residues. Germline-derived CDR1 and CDR2 are SGHDT and YYEEEE. This receptor was obtained from a man aged 70 or older with active or convalescent COVID-19. The V gene is TRBV5-6, the J gene TRBJ1-2; D uncertain. The sample taken for sequencing was peripheral blood. The CDR3 DNA reads as TGTGCCAGCACCGTCCGAACCCGACTTCTTAACTATGGCTACACCTTC. Translation: CASTVRTRLLNYGYTF.